What follows describes a single T cell receptor beta chain. Its antigen is not identified. Germline values: CDR1 GTSNPN, CDR2 SVGIG (reference sequence). CDR3 length: 13 residues. V lost 7 bases, J lost 4 bases, and 13 bases lay in between. Full-length variable regions came from constant-region reverse primers plus semi-nested Nested Universal Primer A PCR. TCRdb analysed the 5' RACE reads with MiXCR anew, one entry per CDR3 protein. The sample lists some 7,000 distinct CDR3 sequences; 73% were seen once. The sorted Tregs were CD4+CD25+CD127-/low cells. The study's findings and limits: Greatest tumor Treg TCR overlap was with tumor naive CD4+ cells. Tumor memory CD4+ T cell TCR gene usage clustered with blood and lymph node memory CD4+ cells and lymph node naive CD4+ cells.

V is TRBV30 and J is TRBJ1-4; D might be TRBD1 (6 bases). This clonotype originated in a female donor with breast cancer. The specimen was tumor-infiltrating Tregs sorted from the breast tumor. For the CDR3, the DNA is TGTGCCTTACAGGGAGCGAATAATGAAAAACTGTTTTTT. This encodes CALQGANNEKLFF. Full variable domain (remainder filled in from reference TRBV30 and TRBJ1-4): SQTIHQWPATLVQPVGSPLSLECTVEGTSNPNLYWYRQAAGRGLQLLFYSVGIGQISSEVPQNLSASRPQDRQFILSSKKLLLSDSGFYLCALQGANNEKLFFGSGTQLSVL.